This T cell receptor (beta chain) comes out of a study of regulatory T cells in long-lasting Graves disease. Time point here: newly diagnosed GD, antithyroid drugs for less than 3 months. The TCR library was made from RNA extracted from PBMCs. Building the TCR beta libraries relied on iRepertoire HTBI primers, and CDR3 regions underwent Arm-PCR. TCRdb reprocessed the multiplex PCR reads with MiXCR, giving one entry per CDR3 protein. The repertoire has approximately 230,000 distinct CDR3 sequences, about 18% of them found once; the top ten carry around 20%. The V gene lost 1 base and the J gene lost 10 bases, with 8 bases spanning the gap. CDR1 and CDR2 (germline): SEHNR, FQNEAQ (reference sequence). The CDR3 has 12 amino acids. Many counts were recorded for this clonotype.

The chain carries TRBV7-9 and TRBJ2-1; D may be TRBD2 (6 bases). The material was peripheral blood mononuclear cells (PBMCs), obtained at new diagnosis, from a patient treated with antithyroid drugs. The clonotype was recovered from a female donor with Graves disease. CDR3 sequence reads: CASSLGGMEQFF. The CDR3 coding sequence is TGTGCCAGCAGCTTAGGCGGGATGGAGCAGTTCTTC.